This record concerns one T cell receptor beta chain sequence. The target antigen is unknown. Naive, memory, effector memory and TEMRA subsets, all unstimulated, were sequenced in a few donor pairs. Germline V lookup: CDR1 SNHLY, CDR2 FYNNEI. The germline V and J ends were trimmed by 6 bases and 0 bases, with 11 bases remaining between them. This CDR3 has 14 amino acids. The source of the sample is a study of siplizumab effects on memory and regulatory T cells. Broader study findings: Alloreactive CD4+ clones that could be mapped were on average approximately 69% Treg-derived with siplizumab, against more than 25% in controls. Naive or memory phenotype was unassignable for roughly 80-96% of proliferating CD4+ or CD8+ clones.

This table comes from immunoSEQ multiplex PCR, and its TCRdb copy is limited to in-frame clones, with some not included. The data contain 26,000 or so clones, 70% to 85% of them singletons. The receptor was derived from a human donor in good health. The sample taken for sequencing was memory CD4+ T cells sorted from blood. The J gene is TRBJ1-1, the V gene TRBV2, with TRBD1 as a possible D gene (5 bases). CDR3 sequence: CASSGGSLNTEAFF. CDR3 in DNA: TGTGCCAGCAGCGGGGGGTCACTGAACACTGAAGCTTTCTTT.